This record looks at one T cell receptor (beta chain) sequence and its context. Its specificity is not known. These data belong to a study of graft-versus-host responses after intestinal transplantation. From germline, CDR1 is MNHEY and CDR2 SVGAGI. The CDR3 extends over 14 amino acids. The ends lost 6 bases at V and 4 bases at J; junction bases unmatched: 8. TCRdb's copy holds only in-frame clones and misses some; the assay was immunoSEQ multiplex PCR. The profile shows about 88,000 clones, approximately 94% of them singletons. Study findings and constraints: Recipient marrow showed GvH clones, some seen first in ileum or blood. Peak levels of circulating GvH clones tracked with early post-transplant HvG declines. In patients with graft-donor T cell macrochimerism, allograft graft-versus-host to host-versus-graft clonal ratios were high.

This clonotype was obtained from a human donor who was the organ donor for an intestinal transplant. The V gene is TRBV6-5, the J gene TRBJ1-2; TRBD1 matches 7 bases. The starting material was unstimulated CD4+ T cells sorted from spleen or lymph node cells, obtained before transplant. CDR3 coding DNA: TGTGCCAGCAGAATGTCCGGGACAGTCTATGGCTACACCTTC. This gives the protein CASRMSGTVYGYTF.